This T cell receptor (beta chain) comes out of a study of patients and donors after allogeneic stem cell transplantation. TCRdb processed the RT-PCR reads anew with MiXCR; each CDR3 protein has one entry. The sample lists about 12,000 distinct CDR3 sequences, approximately 25% occurring once. CDR1 is KGHDR and CDR2 is SFDVKD in the germline V gene. This CDR3 region has 12 residues. With V trimmed by 3 bases and J by 11 bases, 3 bases remained unmatched. This clonotype was obtained from a human donor who was either an allogeneic HSCT recipient or a stem cell or donor lymphocyte infusion donor (not recorded which). It is not recorded whose cells these are; they may come from a transplant donor. Sequenced input: blood, either unsorted or a sorted T cell fraction (not recorded which). The V gene is TRBV24-1, the J gene TRBJ1-1; 9 bases align to TRBD1. DNA of the CDR3: TGTGCCACCAGTGATCGGACAGGGGAGGCTTTCTTT. Translated: CATSDRTGEAFF.